A single sample gave rise to the 29 T cell receptor beta chains below, sequenced in a study of siplizumab effects on memory and regulatory T cells (dated by TCRdb to the late 2010s). Library preparation used the immunoSEQ multiplex PCR assay. Entries here come from immuneACCESS through TCRdb and include only in-frame sequences with V and J called. Some clones fail to appear in such tables; in the studies checked, an unresolved V gene covers under half of the shortfall, and the cause of the remainder is unknown. This sample has more than 60,000 clones in its table, and 96% of those were observed once. 0.095% of the sample is held by the ten biggest clonotypes. Sequenced sample: naive CD8+ T cells sorted from blood. The meaning of the sample's cell subset or site label: unstimulated naive T cells. These receptors originate from a human donor in good health.

The V and J genes are TRBV9 and TRBJ2-1; D not certain. From germline, CDR1 is SGDLS and CDR2 YYNGEE. V dropped 4 bases and J dropped 4 bases, with 9 bases sitting between them. There are 13 residues in the CDR3. In DNA form, the CDR3 reads TGTGCCAGCAGCCCCCAGAATTACAATGAGCAGTTCTTC. As protein: CASSPQNYNEQFF.

This clone was detected once. The genes are TRBV5-4 and TRBJ2-5, with 12 bases that match TRBD2. The CDR3 runs 15 residues. V shed 4 bases, J shed 5 bases, and the junction held 6 bases outside the gene matches. Germline V gives CDR1 SGHNT, CDR2 YYREEE (reference sequence). The CDR3 sequence is CASSPWTSGDETQYF. The CDR3 region has the DNA TGTGCCAGCAGCCCATGGACTAGCGGGGATGAGACCCAGTACTTC. The whole variable domain, filled in from reference TRBV5-4 and TRBJ2-5, reads ETGVTQSPTHLIKTRGQQVTLRCSSQSGHNTVSWYQQALGQGPQFIFQYYREEENGRGNFPPRFSGLQFPNYSSELNVNALELDDSALYLCASSPWTSGDETQYFGPGTRLLVL.

The chain carries TRBV4-3 and TRBJ1-5; D uncertain. Germline V gene data show CDR1 as LGHNA and CDR2 as YSLEER. The CDR3 loop spans 15 amino acids. Trimming cost V 0 bases and J 2 bases, with 8 bases left between them. CDR3 protein: CASSQDRAGNQPQHF. Here the CDR3 DNA reads TGCGCCAGCAGCCAAGATCGTGCAGGCAATCAGCCCCAGCATTTT.

The chain links TRBV6-5 to TRBJ2-3; perhaps TRBD2 as D (6 bases). The CDR3 sequence is 13 residues long. CDR1 is MNHEY, CDR2 SVGAGI, per germline. Deletions cut 5 bases from V and 7 bases from J, with 13 bases between. DNA for the CDR3: TGTGCCAGCAGTCCGGGACTCTCAAATACGCAGTATTTT. It translates to CASSPGLSNTQYF.

The count of this clone is one. This sequence joins TRBV28 and TRBJ1-1; TRBD1 matches at 7 bases. The CDR3 extends over 15 amino acids. The germline V gene has CDR1 MDHEN and CDR2 SYDVKM. V was pared by 4 bases and J by 3 bases, with 8 bases of the junction left unmatched. This chain's CDR3 is CASSSRGVVDTEAFF. In DNA form, the CDR3 reads TGTGCCAGCAGTTCCAGGGGGGTGGTCGACACTGAAGCTTTCTTT.

The chain recombines TRBV4-3 with TRBJ2-7; TRBD1 aligns across 9 bases. The CDR3 contains 14 residues. Germline lookup yields CDR1 LGHNA and CDR2 YSLEER. V trimming: 6 bases; J trimming: 4 bases; junction bases outside the gene matches: 7. The CDR3 reads CASSSGTGSYEQYF. The CDR3 nucleotides are TGCGCCAGCAGTTCCGGGACAGGGTCGTACGAGCAGTACTTC.

This rearrangement joins TRBV4-1 to TRBJ2-1; tentatively, D is TRBD2 (5 bases). The CDR3 consists of 12 residues. Germline values: CDR1 MGHRA, CDR2 YSYEKL. Trimming took off 4 bases at V and 5 bases at J, with 6 bases between the two ends. The CDR3 DNA is TGCGCCAGCAGCCTCGGGAACAATGAGCAGTTCTTC. As protein: CASSLGNNEQFF.

The CDR3: CSVELEGPDQPQHF. The CDR3 coding sequence is TGCAGCGTTGAATTGGAGGGGCCAGATCAGCCCCAGCATTTT. The chain links TRBV29-1 to TRBJ1-5, with TRBD1 as a possible D gene (5 bases). The CDR3 has 14 amino acids. Germline V lookup: CDR1 SQVTM, CDR2 ANQGSEA. Trimming took off 2 bases at V and 5 bases at J, with 13 bases between the two ends.

The chain couples TRBV7-9 to TRBJ1-1; D perhaps matches TRBD1 (6 bases). With 9 bases removed from V and 11 bases from J, the gap between germline ends came to 16 bases. Germline-derived CDR1 and CDR2 are SEHNR and FQNEAQ (reference sequence). This CDR3 contains 11 residues. CDR3 loop: CASPGGAGAFF. The CDR3 bases are TGTGCCAGTCCCGGGGGGGCTGGGGCTTTCTTT.

The J gene is TRBJ1-2, the V gene TRBV2; 11 nucleotides line up with TRBD1. V lost 3 bases to trimming and J lost 5 bases; unmatched junction nucleotides: 2. The CDR3 contains 14 residues. Germline assignment: CDR1 SNHLY and CDR2 FYNNEI. The CDR3 DNA sequence: TGTGCCAGCAGTGAGGGACAGGGGGTTTATGGCTACACCTTC. This encodes CASSEGQGVYGYTF.

The gene calls are TRBV19 and TRBJ2-5; tentatively, D is TRBD2 (5 bases). The J call may be mistaken, given a closer DNA end match to TRBJ2-7. This CDR3 has 14 residues. Germline V gene lookup returns CDR1 LNHDA and CDR2 SQIVND (reference sequence). The CDR3 DNA reads TGTGCCAGTGTGGATGCGGTAGGAGGCTACGAGCAGTACTTC. Its protein product is CASVDAVGGYEQYF.

The chain couples TRBV9 to TRBJ1-2; D gene uncertain. V shed 0 bases and J shed 7 bases, with 19 bases lying between them. CDR1 is SGDLS and CDR2 is YYNGEE in the germline V gene. CDR3 size: 16 residues. CDR3 in amino acids: CASSVDPPDGVRGYTF. The CDR3 DNA reads TGTGCCAGCAGCGTAGATCCCCCCGACGGGGTCCGTGGCTACACCTTC.

V is TRBV20-1 and J is TRBJ2-1; D is uncertain. This CDR3 contains 11 residues. Germline loops: CDR1 DFQATT, CDR2 SNEGSKA (reference sequence). Trimming stripped 4 bases from V and 7 bases from J, with 8 bases between. The CDR3: CSATRENEQFF. The CDR3 DNA sequence: TGCAGTGCTACTAGGGAAAATGAGCAGTTCTTC.

Comment on this clone: Other DNA sequences in this specimen translate into the identical CDR3. The chain employs TRBV7-3 and TRBJ2-7; D remains unclear. V was cut by 2 bases and J by 4 bases, with 9 bases left in between. The CDR3 spans 13 residues. Germline-derived CDR1 and CDR2 are SGHTA and FQGTGA. CDR3 sequence: CASSLLSDYEQYF. DNA for the CDR3: TGTGCCAGCAGCTTACTGTCGGATTACGAGCAGTACTTC.

V is TRBV11-2 and J is TRBJ2-5, with D perhaps being TRBD1 or TRBD2 (5 bases each). Germline CDR1 is SGHAT and CDR2 is FQNNGV. The CDR3 length is 18 residues. Trimming pared 3 bases from V and 2 bases from J, leaving 22 bases between. CDR3 coding DNA: TGTGCCAGCAGCTTCCTCCCGGGACCGACTCAACCTCAAGAGACCCAGTACTTC. It encodes CASSFLPGPTQPQETQYF.

The CDR3 region has the DNA TGTGCCAGTTTTCTAAAAGGGGTTGATAATCAGCCCCAGCATTTT. It translates to CASFLKGVDNQPQHF. This chain links TRBV11-2 with TRBJ1-5, with D possibly matching TRBD1 (5 bases). Germline V gives CDR1 SGHAT, CDR2 FQNNGV. This CDR3 spans 15 amino acids. Between the trimmed V and J ends, which lost 9 bases and 4 bases, there was a span of 19 bases. The full variable domain, completed using reference TRBV11-2 and TRBJ1-5, is EAGVAQSPRYKIIEKRQSVAFWCNPISGHATLYWYQQILGQGPKLLIQFQNNGVVDDSQLPKDRFSAERLKGVDSTLKIQPAKLEDSAVYLCASFLKGVDNQPQHFGDGTRLSIL.

The chain combines TRBV19 with TRBJ1-1; the D gene is possibly TRBD1 (5 bases). This CDR3 contains 13 residues. V gave up 5 bases and J gave up 1 base, with 8 bases separating them. CDR1 LNHDA and CDR2 SQIVND come from the germline V gene (reference sequence). In DNA form, the CDR3 reads TGTGCCAGTAGTGTCGACAGGAACACTGAAGCTTTCTTT. Protein: CASSVDRNTEAFF.

The J gene is TRBJ2-1, the V gene TRBV7-7; D perhaps matches TRBD1 (6 bases). The germline gives CDR1 SSHAT, CDR2 FNYEAQ (reference sequence). The CDR3 has 18 amino acids. The V and J ends lost 1 base and 7 bases respectively, with 23 bases between them. CDR3 protein: CASSLELGVGGRGNEQFF. CDR3 in DNA: TGTGCCAGCAGCTTAGAATTGGGGGTAGGGGGTCGTGGGAATGAGCAGTTCTTC. The full variable domain, its missing parts supplied by reference TRBV7-7 and TRBJ2-1, is GAGVSQSPRYKVTKRGQDVTLRCDPISSHATLYWYQQALGQGPEFLTYFNYEAQPDKSGLPSDRFSAERPEGSISTLTIQRTEQRDSAMYRCASSLELGVGGRGNEQFFGPGTRLTVL.

The V call is TRBV4-3, the J call TRBJ2-7; 11 bases agree with TRBD1. The CDR3 runs to 14 residues. In germline, CDR1 is LGHNA, CDR2 YSLEER. The J segment lost 5 bases and the V segment lost 2 bases, leaving 2 bases of the junction unmatched. The CDR3 sequence is CASSQRTGGDEQYF. The CDR3 coding sequence is TGCGCCAGCAGCCAACGGACAGGGGGCGACGAGCAGTACTTC.

This clone appeared a single time. The chain employs TRBV4-1 and TRBJ2-7; D may correspond to TRBD1 or TRBD2 (5 bases each). Trimming cost V 1 base and J 2 bases, with 12 bases left between them. Germline values: CDR1 MGHRA, CDR2 YSYEKL. CDR3 length equals 15 residues. This chain's CDR3 is CASSQARDPAYEQYF. In DNA, the CDR3 is TGCGCCAGCAGCCAAGCCAGGGACCCCGCCTACGAGCAGTACTTC.

This chain uses TRBV10-2 with TRBJ2-3; 7 bases map to TRBD2. The CDR3 has 16 amino acids. Trimming took 4 bases from V and 5 from J; bases not matched to a gene: 12. Germline V lookup: CDR1 WSHSY, CDR2 SAAADI. Written as DNA, the CDR3 is TGCGCCAGCAGTGTTGGGATGGACCGGGGGGTAGATACGCAGTATTTT. Protein: CASSVGMDRGVDTQYF.

This chain connects TRBV6-6 to TRBJ2-1, with TRBD1 identical over 8 bases. CDR3 length equals 15 residues. The germline V gene has CDR1 MNHNY and CDR2 SVGAGI (reference sequence). The trim removed 7 bases at V and 5 bases at J, leaving 10 bases unmatched. The CDR3 DNA reads as TGTGCCAGCACCGCCGGACAGGGCGTGAACAATGAGCAGTTCTTC. Translated, it gives CASTAGQGVNNEQFF.

V gene TRBV27 combines with J gene TRBJ1-2, with a possible D match to TRBD1 (6 bases). Germline CDR1 is MNHEY and CDR2 is SMNVEV (reference sequence). The CDR3 sequence is 15 residues long. V lost 0 bases and J lost 4, with 12 bases in between. The CDR3 reads CASSLSLQGTYGYTF. CDR3 sequence (DNA): TGTGCCAGCAGTTTATCGCTACAGGGCACCTATGGCTACACCTTC.

The rearrangement uses TRBV4-1 and TRBJ2-3, with D perhaps TRBD1 (6 bases). The germline V gene encodes CDR1 MGHRA and CDR2 YSYEKL. There are 14 residues in the CDR3. Trimming shortened V by 4 bases and J by 1 base, and 9 bases separated the two germline ends. The CDR3 region has the DNA TGCGCCAGCAGCCTGTGGACAGGCACAGATACGCAGTATTTT. It encodes CASSLWTGTDTQYF.

The chain combines TRBV5-6 with TRBJ1-5; D perhaps matches TRBD1 (5 bases). The CDR3 is 12 residues long. The V end lost 4 bases, the J end lost 5 bases, and 7 bases lay between the germline ends. CDR1 SGHDT and CDR2 YYEEEE come from the germline V gene. This CDR3 reads CASSQTDQPQHF. DNA of the CDR3: TGTGCCAGCAGCCAGACAGATCAGCCCCAGCATTTT.

Here the CDR3 DNA reads TGTGCCAGCAGTGAATTTTCCAGGGCCTACGAGCAGTACTTC. Translation: CASSEFSRAYEQYF. The chain is built from TRBV25-1 and TRBJ2-7; D may be TRBD1 (5 bases). This CDR3 comprises 14 residues. CDR1 is MGHDK, CDR2 SYGVNS, per germline. V lost 1 base to trimming and J lost 2 bases, with 9 bases between them.

Only one count was recorded for this clone. This rearrangement joins TRBV11-2 to TRBJ1-2; possibly TRBD1 for D (5 bases). Germline-derived CDR1 and CDR2 are SGHAT and FQNNGV. The CDR3 totals 13 residues. V was shortened by 1 base and J by 6 bases, with 9 bases between the two germline ends. CDR3 nucleotides: TGTGCCAGCAGCTTAGGCGGGGCGGATGGCTACACCTTC. Protein: CASSLGGADGYTF.

Note on this clone: The sample has other DNA sequences that encode this CDR3 too. The chain uses TRBV4-2 and TRBJ1-5; no firm D call. Per germline, CDR1 LGHNA and CDR2 YNFKEQ. The V end lost 1 base, the J end lost 7 bases, and 23 bases lay between the germline ends. This CDR3 has 18 amino acids. CDR3 nucleotides: TGTGCCAGCAGCCAAGCTTTGGGAGAACTCCAGGAAAGGCAGCCCCAGCATTTT. Translation gives CASSQALGELQERQPQHF.

The V and J genes are TRBV6-5 and TRBJ1-1; 7 positions agree with TRBD1. Germline loops: CDR1 MNHEY, CDR2 SVGAGI. J was trimmed by 0 bases and V by 6 bases; bases with no gene match: 7. The CDR3 contains 15 residues. The DNA for the CDR3 is TGTGCCAGCAGCCGCACGACAGGGCTGAACACTGAAGCTTTCTTT. It codes for CASSRTTGLNTEAFF.